This TCR beta chain comes out of a study of blood T cell repertoires in COVID-19 (dated by TCRdb to the early 2020s). Study-wide context: Samples covering the acute and convalescent phases of COVID-19 were provided by collaborators in the United States, Italy and Spain. The dataset comprised deeply sampled blood TCRbeta repertoires from subjects exposed to, actively infected with, or recovered from COVID-19. The samples were drawn from two sources: the first 160 participants of the ongoing ImmuneRACE study, and 950 to 1,500 subjects contributed by 6 global collaborators. HLA class I and class II types, where available, came from metadata supplied by the sample provider rather than from assay-based typing. The repertoires were made available in a free public database intended to serve as a resource for research on the immune response to SARS-CoV-2. A de-identified subject ID, COVID-19 status, age in years and sex were almost always included in the sample metadata. The material from the prospective study consisted of cDNA or gDNA derived from T cells, B-cell-depleted T cells, or PBMCs. Study-wide findings and limitations: How much clinical and demographic metadata was included differed by source and by participant, and the metadata was provided uncurated.

There are 13 amino acids in the CDR3, from cysteine to phenylalanine inclusive. The DNA shown is the 39-base CDR3, in frame from base 1. For this chain, trimming is 6 bases at the V end and 4 bases at the J end, and the number of junction bases without a gene match is 3. With regard to this clone: Its cognate antigen has yet to be identified. No clone much larger than this one lies a single base away; base qualities are absent.

The immunoSEQ Assay, a bias-controlled multiplex PCR, was used to amplify TCRbeta CDR3 regions from genomic DNA. As for the authors' bioinformatics: The number of nucleated cells in each sample was estimated from the amplification of reference gene primers within the assay. To quantify the absolute abundance of each unique TCRbeta CDR3 rearrangement, sequence reads were collapsed and filtered. For each sample, productive Simpson clonality was calculated as the square root of Simpson's diversity index over productive rearrangements. Here the immuneACCESS table is served through TCRdb, limited to in-frame sequences with V and J called. Missing clones are a known gap in these copies; in checked studies unresolved V genes cover under half, and the rest lacks a known reason. V, J and clone size derive from that table, while D and trimming were established from the DNA sequence. The sample profile shows 210,000 or so clones; roughly four fifths of them were found once. The leading ten clones occupy roughly 12% of the sample.

The collaborating institutions used their own protocols to collect whole blood in K2EDTA tubes. Collaborator samples were shipped for TCRbeta analysis as frozen whole blood, isolated PBMCs, or DNA extracted from either sample type. The sequence was obtained from a woman in her forties with acute or convalescent COVID-19. Sample: peripheral blood. The V gene is TRBV12-3 or TRBV12-4 and the J gene is TRBJ2-4; the junction holds 7 bases that match TRBD1. At the DNA level, the sequence is TGTGCCAGCAGCGCGGACAGGAAAAACATTCAGTACTTC. This sequence encodes CASSADRKNIQYF.